This T cell receptor (beta chain) was profiled in a study of T cells in Graves' hyperthyroidism and ophthalmopathy. The J segment lost 3 bases and the V segment lost 4 bases, leaving 4 bases of the junction unmatched. The V gene's germline CDR1 is MNHNS and CDR2 SASEGT. CDR3 length: 15 residues. Amplified regions were TCR beta CDR3 sequences from RNA transcripts. The HTBI set primed first-round TCR CDR3 RT-PCR. TCRdb used MiXCR to reprocess the multiplex PCR reads, holding one entry per CDR3 protein. The sample yields approximately 610,000 distinct CDR3 sequences, about 14% seen once. This clonotype originated in a woman between 40 and 50 years old with Graves' ophthalmopathy. Sequencing was done on a sample of blood. This sequence joins TRBV6-1 and TRBJ2-7; 12 nucleotides agree with TRBD2. The CDR3 is CASSALAGGGYEQYF. The CDR3, as DNA: TGTGCCAGCAGTGCCCTAGCGGGAGGGGGCTACGAGCAGTACTTC.